This T cell receptor beta chain was profiled in a study of cytomegalovirus exposure and HLA in healthy donors. Of note for this clone: Its matching antigen is unknown.

60 Vbeta and 13 Jbeta primers were used in PCR. The data were produced by immunoSEQ multiplex PCR, yet TCRdb's version contains in-frame clones alone and is incomplete. The repertoire holds 200,000 to 250,000 clones, with around 80% as singletons. Study-wide results and caveats: The authors listed approximately 150 TCR beta chains as cytomegalovirus-associated.

CDR1 is MDHEN and CDR2 is SYDVKM in the germline V gene. The CDR3 is 16 amino acids. The V end was cut by 3 bases, the J end by 3 bases, with 18 bases between. This TCR derives from a woman in her sixties or seventies in good health and CMV-seropositive. Sequenced: PBMCs. The chain is built from TRBV28 and TRBJ2-7, with a tentative D call TRBD1 (5 bases). The CDR3 spells CASSLLSGPKDYEQYF. The CDR3 nucleotides read TGTGCCAGCAGTTTGCTCTCAGGGCCCAAGGACTACGAGCAGTACTTC.